This T cell receptor (beta chain) was observed in a study of blood T cells in healthy people across ages. For the study at large: Template switching picked up about one barcoded beta molecule for each two T cells. Overall study findings and caveats: Both naive CD4+ cell counts and diversity were greater in long-lived donors than in aged donors.

PBMCs, at least 7 million per sample, were isolated. A minimum of 6 micrograms of total RNA was extracted per sample. A word on this clonotype: Its antigen is unknown.

Combining a sample-barcoded 5' primer with a J-beta primer mix, a second PCR ran for about 6 to 11 cycles. Each CDR3 protein is one row after TCRdb ran MiXCR on the 5' RACE reads. The sample contains hundreds of thousands of distinct CDR3 sequences, roughly 41% of which appear only once. The germline gives CDR1 SEHNR, CDR2 FQNEAQ (reference sequence). The CDR3 has 14 amino acids. Sequencing input: blood. This clonotype was sampled from an older man in good health. The chain combines TRBV7-9 with TRBJ2-5; tentative D call: TRBD1 (6 bases). The tail of the sequence fits TRBJ2-1 better, so the J call may be wrong. This CDR3 is CASTAQGGQETQFF. DNA of the CDR3: TGTGCCAGCACGGCACAAGGGGGTCAAGAGACCCAGTTCTTC.